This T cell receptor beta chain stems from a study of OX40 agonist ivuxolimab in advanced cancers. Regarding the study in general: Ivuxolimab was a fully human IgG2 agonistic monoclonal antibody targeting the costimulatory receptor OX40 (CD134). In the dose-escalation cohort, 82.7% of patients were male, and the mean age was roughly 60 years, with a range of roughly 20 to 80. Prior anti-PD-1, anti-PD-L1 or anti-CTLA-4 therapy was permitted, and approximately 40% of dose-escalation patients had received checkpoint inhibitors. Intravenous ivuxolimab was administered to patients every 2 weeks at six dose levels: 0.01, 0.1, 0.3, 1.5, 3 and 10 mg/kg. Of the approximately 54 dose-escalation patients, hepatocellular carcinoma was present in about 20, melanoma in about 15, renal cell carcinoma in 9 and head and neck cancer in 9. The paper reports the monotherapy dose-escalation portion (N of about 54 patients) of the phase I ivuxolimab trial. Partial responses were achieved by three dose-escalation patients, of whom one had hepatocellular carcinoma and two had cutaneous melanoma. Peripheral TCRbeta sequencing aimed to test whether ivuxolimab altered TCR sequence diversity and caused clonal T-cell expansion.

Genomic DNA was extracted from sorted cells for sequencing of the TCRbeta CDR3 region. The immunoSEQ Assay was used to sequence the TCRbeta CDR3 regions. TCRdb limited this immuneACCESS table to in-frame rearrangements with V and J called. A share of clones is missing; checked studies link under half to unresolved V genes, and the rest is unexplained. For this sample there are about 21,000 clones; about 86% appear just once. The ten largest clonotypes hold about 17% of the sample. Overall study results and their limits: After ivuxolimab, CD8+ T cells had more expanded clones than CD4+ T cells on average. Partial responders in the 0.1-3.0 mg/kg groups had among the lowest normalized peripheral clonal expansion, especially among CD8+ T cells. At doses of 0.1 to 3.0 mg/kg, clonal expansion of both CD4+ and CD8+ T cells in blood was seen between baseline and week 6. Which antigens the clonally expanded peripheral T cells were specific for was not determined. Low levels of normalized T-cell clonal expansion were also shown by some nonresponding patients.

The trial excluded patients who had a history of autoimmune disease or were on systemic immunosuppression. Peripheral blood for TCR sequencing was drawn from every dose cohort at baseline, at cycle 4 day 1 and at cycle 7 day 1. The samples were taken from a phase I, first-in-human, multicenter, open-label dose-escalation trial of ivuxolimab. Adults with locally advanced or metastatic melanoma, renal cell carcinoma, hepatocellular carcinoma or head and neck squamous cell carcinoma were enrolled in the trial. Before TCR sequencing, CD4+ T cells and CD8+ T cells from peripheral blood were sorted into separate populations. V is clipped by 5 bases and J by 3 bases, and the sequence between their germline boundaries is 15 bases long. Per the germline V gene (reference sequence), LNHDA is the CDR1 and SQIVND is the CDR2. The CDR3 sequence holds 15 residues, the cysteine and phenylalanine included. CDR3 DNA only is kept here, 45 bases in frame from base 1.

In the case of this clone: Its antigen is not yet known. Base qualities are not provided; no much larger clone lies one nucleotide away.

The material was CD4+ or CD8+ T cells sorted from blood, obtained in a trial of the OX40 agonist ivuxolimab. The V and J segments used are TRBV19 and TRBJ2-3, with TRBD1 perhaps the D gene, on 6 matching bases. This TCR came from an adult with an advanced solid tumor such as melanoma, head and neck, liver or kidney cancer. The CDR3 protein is CASSLSGELTDTQYF. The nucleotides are TGTGCCAGTAGTCTATCAGGGGAACTAACAGATACGCAGTATTTT. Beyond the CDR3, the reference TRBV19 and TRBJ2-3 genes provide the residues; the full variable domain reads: DGGITQSPKYLFRKEGQNVTLSCEQNLNHDAMYWYRQDPGQGLRLIYYSQIVNDFQKGDIAEGYSVSREKKESFPLTVTSAQKNPTAFYLCASSLSGELTDTQYFGPGTRLTVL.